This T cell receptor (beta chain) was sequenced in a study of OX40 agonist ivuxolimab in advanced cancers. Study background: As their treatment, patients were administered ivuxolimab, an agonistic anti-OX40 (CD134) antibody. Partial responses were achieved by three patients, one with hepatocellular carcinoma and two with cutaneous melanoma.

The method was immunoSEQ multiplex PCR; TCRdb's version includes in-frame clones alone and lacks a portion of them. The table lists 53,000 or so clones, 75% to 80% of them singletons, with 2% to 2.5% in the top ten. For this clone: The antigen remains undetermined.

The study's findings and limits: CD4+ and CD8+ T cells in blood underwent clonal expansion by week 6 at 0.1 to 3.0 mg/kg. Among expanded peripheral T cells, antigen specificity went undetermined.

The clonotype was recovered from an adult with an advanced solid tumor such as melanoma, head and neck, liver or kidney cancer. This specimen was CD4+ or CD8+ T cells sorted from blood, taken in a trial of the OX40 agonist ivuxolimab.

DNA for the CDR3: TGCGCCAGCAGCTTGAATCCTAGCGGGAGGATCGACGAGCAGTACTTC. Translation: CASSLNPSGRIDEQYF. The chain carries TRBV5-1 and TRBJ2-7; TRBD2 aligns across 11 bases. Germline assignment: CDR1 SGHRS and CDR2 YFSETQ. CDR3 length: 16 amino acids. The ends lost 1 base at V and 5 bases at J; junction bases unmatched: 8.